The next 11 T cell receptor beta chains were all read from a single sample in a study of technical replicates of blood from several donors. TCRdb keeps only in-frame clones here, not all; method: immunoSEQ multiplex PCR. The table lists 67,000 or so clones, 92% of them singletons. Sequencing was carried out using T cells isolated from PBMCs. All receptors derive from a human donor in good health.

The chain couples TRBV19 to TRBJ2-4; the match to TRBD1 covers 8 bases. The CDR3 runs to 16 residues. The J segment lost 0 bases and the V segment lost 6 bases, leaving 7 bases of the junction unmatched. CDR1 LNHDA and CDR2 SQIVND come from the germline V gene (reference sequence). The CDR3 coding sequence is TGTGCCAGTAGATACACAGGGGGTTCAGCCAAAAACATTCAGTACTTC. Protein product: CASRYTGGSAKNIQYF.

The chain recombines TRBV30 with TRBJ2-1; 10 nucleotides agree with TRBD2. Trimming removed 7 bases from V and 4 bases from J; junction bases left unmatched: 4. The CDR3 is made up of 13 amino acids. Germline values: CDR1 GTSNPN, CDR2 SVGIG (reference sequence). The CDR3 protein is CASGTSEYNEQFF. The CDR3 region has the DNA TGTGCCTCCGGGACTAGCGAATACAATGAGCAGTTCTTC. Full variable domain (rest looked up from reference TRBV30 and TRBJ2-1): SQTIHQWPATLVQPVGSPLSLECTVEGTSNPNLYWYRQAAGRGLQLLFYSVGIGQISSEVPQNLSASRPQDRQFILSSKKLLLSDSGFYLCASGTSEYNEQFFGPGTRLTVL.

This clone was observed a single time. The chain has TRBV14 and TRBJ2-5; D gene unclear. Germline CDR1 reads SGHDN; CDR2 reads FVKESK. The CDR3 spans 14 residues. V lost 5 bases and J 0 bases, leaving 10 bases between the germline ends. The CDR3 region is CASSLQSYQETQYF. The CDR3 region has the DNA TGTGCCAGCAGCTTACAGAGTTACCAAGAGACCCAGTACTTC.

This clone was seen only once. J is TRBJ2-2 and V is TRBV28, with 10 nucleotides matching TRBD2. Unmatched junction bases numbered 9, after V lost 7 bases and J lost 4 bases. The germline gives CDR1 MDHEN, CDR2 SYDVKM. This CDR3 spans 16 amino acids. CDR3 loop: CASTPLAGVSTGELFF. The CDR3 nucleotides are TGTGCCAGCACCCCCCTAGCGGGAGTTAGCACCGGGGAGCTGTTTTTT.

The chain uses TRBV6-1 and TRBJ2-7; D is unclear. Looked up from germline, CDR1 is MNHNS and CDR2 is SASEGT. Trimming took off 1 base at V and 1 base at J, with 11 bases between the two ends. CDR3 length: 15 residues. CDR3 loop: CASSEGSPISYEQYF. CDR3 bases: TGTGCCAGCAGTGAAGGGAGCCCCATATCCTACGAGCAGTACTTC.

The J gene is TRBJ2-3, the V gene TRBV10-1; a weak D match, TRBD2 (5 bases). The ends were cut back, 8 bases at V and 1 base at J, with 16 bases in the middle. This CDR3 is built from 15 residues. Germline assignment: CDR1 WNHNN and CDR2 SYGVQD (reference sequence). CDR3 nucleotide sequence: TGCGCCAGCGGACTTTCAGGATCCGGCACAGATACGCAGTATTTT. Protein sequence: CASGLSGSGTDTQYF.

This CDR3 reads CASSPRTGSNQPQHF. DNA for the CDR3: TGTGCCAGCAGTCCAAGGACAGGGAGCAATCAGCCCCAGCATTTT. The chain recombines TRBV28 with TRBJ1-5, with TRBD1 matching over 8 bases. CDR3 length: 15 residues. J was trimmed by 1 base and V by 5 bases; bases with no gene match: 4. Germline assignment: CDR1 MDHEN and CDR2 SYDVKM.

The chain carries TRBV5-1 and TRBJ2-2; D might be TRBD2 (5 bases). The V gene lost 4 bases and the J gene lost 5 bases, with 9 bases spanning the gap. CDR1 is SGHRS and CDR2 is YFSETQ in the germline V gene. This CDR3 is built from 13 residues. This CDR3 is CASSRTGTGELFF. In DNA form, the CDR3 reads TGCGCCAGCAGCCGAACGGGGACCGGGGAGCTGTTTTTT.

This chain connects TRBV7-9 to TRBJ1-2; 7 bases are a match to TRBD1. Germline trimming cut 8 bases from V and 8 bases from J; bases unmatched to any gene: 11. Germline loops: CDR1 SEHNR, CDR2 FQNEAQ (reference sequence). The CDR3 sequence is 13 residues long. The CDR3 sequence is CASLTTGAGGYTF. In nucleotides, the CDR3 is TGTGCCAGCTTGACAACAGGGGCAGGCGGCTACACCTTC.

About this clone: Within the sample, other DNA sequences also encode this same CDR3. The V gene is TRBV9, the J gene TRBJ2-7; a weak D match, TRBD2 (5 bases). The CDR3 runs to 14 residues. Germline V CDR1 and CDR2: SGDLS, YYNGEE. V dropped 0 bases and J dropped 3 bases, with 10 bases sitting between them. The CDR3 region is CASSVDPGSYEQYF. CDR3 nucleotide sequence: TGTGCCAGCAGCGTAGATCCGGGAAGCTACGAGCAGTACTTC.

This chain connects TRBV7-3 to TRBJ1-1, with 10 positions matching TRBD1. The CDR3 has 15 amino acids. Losses at the gene ends were 5 bases for V and 0 bases for J; bases not matched to a gene: 3. Per germline, CDR1 SGHTA and CDR2 FQGTGA. CDR3 nucleotide sequence: TGTGCCAGCAGCCCGACAGGGGGCATGAACACTGAAGCTTTCTTT. It yields the protein CASSPTGGMNTEAFF.